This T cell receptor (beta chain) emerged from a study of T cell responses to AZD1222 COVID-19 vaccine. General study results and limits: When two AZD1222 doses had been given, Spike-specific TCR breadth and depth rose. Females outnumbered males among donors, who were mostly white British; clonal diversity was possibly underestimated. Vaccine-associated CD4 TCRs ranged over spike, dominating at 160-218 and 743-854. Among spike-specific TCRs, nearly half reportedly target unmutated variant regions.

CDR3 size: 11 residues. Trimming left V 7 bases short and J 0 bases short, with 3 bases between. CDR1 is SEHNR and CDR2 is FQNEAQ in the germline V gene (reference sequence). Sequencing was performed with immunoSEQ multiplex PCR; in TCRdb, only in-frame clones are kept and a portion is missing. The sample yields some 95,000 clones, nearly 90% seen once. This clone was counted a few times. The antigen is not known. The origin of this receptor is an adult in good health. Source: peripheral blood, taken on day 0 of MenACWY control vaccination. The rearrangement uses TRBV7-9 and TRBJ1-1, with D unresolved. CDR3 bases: TGTGCCAGCACCATGAACACTGAAGCTTTCTTT. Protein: CASTMNTEAFF.